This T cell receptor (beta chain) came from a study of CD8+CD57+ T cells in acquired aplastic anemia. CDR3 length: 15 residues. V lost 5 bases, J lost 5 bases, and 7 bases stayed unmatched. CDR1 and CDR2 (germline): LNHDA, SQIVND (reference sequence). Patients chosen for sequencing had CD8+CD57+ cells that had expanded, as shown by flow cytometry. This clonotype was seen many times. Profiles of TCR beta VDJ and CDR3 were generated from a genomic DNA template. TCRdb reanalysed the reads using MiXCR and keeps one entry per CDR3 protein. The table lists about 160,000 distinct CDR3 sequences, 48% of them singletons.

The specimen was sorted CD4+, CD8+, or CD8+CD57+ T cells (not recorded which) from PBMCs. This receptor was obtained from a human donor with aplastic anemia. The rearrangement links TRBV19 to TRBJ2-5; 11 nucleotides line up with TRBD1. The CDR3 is CASSSGTGGWETQYF. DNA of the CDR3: TGTGCCAGTAGTTCTGGGACAGGGGGTTGGGAGACCCAGTACTTC.